Listed below are T cell receptor beta chains from one sample, sequenced in a study of naive and memory T cell subsets. TCRdb re-analysed the UMI-ligation and nested PCR reads in MiXCR, keeping a single row per CDR3 protein. The table lists approximately 82,000 distinct CDR3 sequences, about 6.5% of them singletons. Sequences were obtained from central memory CD4+ T cells from blood. The receptors derive from a human donor in good health. Each CDR3 is given with its conserved first and last residue. A D gene is named only where the DNA matches it firmly. Clone size appears in some rows only: once, few, many, or a class for an expanded clone.

J gene | V gene | D gene | clone size | CDR3 protein | CDR3 DNA
TRBJ2-3 | TRBV18 | TRBD1 | many | CASSRGQGPDTQYF | TGTGCCAGCTCACGCGGACAGGGCCCAGATACGCAGTATTTT
TRBJ2-7 | TRBV25-1 | TRBD2 | . | CASSELGAGGRSYEQYF | TGTGCCAGCAGTGAATTGGGAGCGGGAGGGCGCTCCTACGAGCAGTACTTC
TRBJ2-1 | TRBV20-1 | TRBD2 | . | CSVRGLAVNEQFF | TGCAGTGTTCGCGGACTAGCGGTGAATGAGCAGTTCTTC
TRBJ1-1 | TRBV7-2 | . | few | CASSKFGPNTEAFF | TGTGCCAGCTCCAAATTCGGACCCAACACTGAAGCTTTCTTT
TRBJ2-1 | TRBV19 | TRBD2 | . | CASTEFGLAGSGSYNEQFF | TGTGCCAGTACCGAGTTTGGACTAGCGGGTTCAGGATCCTACAATGAGCAGTTCTTC
TRBJ1-5 | TRBV4-2 | . | many | CASSQDVGNQPQHF | TGTGCCAGCAGCCAAGATGTTGGCAATCAGCCCCAGCATTTT
TRBJ2-7 | TRBV12-3/TRBV12-4 | TRBD2 | many | CASSSGTSGRWVYEQYF | TGTGCCAGCAGTTCAGGGACTAGCGGGAGGTGGGTTTACGAGCAGTACTTC
TRBJ1-1 | TRBV11-2 | . | many | CASSYQREAFF | TGTGCCAGCAGCTACCAACGTGAAGCTTTCTTT
TRBJ2-1 | TRBV12-3/TRBV12-4 | TRBD1 | many | CASILQPGTGNEQFF | TGTGCCAGCATCCTTCAGCCCGGGACAGGTAATGAGCAGTTCTTC
TRBJ1-5 | TRBV28 | . | many | CASSLWQNQPQHF | TGTGCCAGCAGTTTATGGCAGAATCAGCCCCAGCATTTT
TRBJ1-1 | TRBV12-3/TRBV12-4 | . | many | CASRESLGVYRNTEAFF | TGTGCCAGCAGAGAGTCGTTGGGGGTCTACCGTAACACTGAAGCTTTCTTT
TRBJ2-4 | TRBV3-1 | . | . | CASSRGGNIQYF | TGTGCCAGCTCCCGAGGGGGAAACATTCAGTACTTC
TRBJ2-3 | TRBV7-2 | . | once | CASSLRAFERSTDTQYF | TGTGCCAGCAGCTTAAGGGCGTTCGAGCGGTCCACAGATACGCAGTATTTT
TRBJ1-6 | TRBV20-1 | TRBD1 | many | CSARTGGLHSPLHF | TGCAGTGCTCGTACAGGGGGCTTACATTCACCCCTCCACTTT
TRBJ2-1 | TRBV7-9 | . | few | CASSLGRLPRDEQFF | TGTGCCAGCAGCTTAGGGCGACTACCCCGGGATGAGCAGTTCTTC
TRBJ1-4 | TRBV14 | . | . | CASSSRGAREKLFF | TGTGCCAGCAGCTCAAGGGGGGCGCGTGAAAAACTGTTTTTT
TRBJ2-7 | TRBV20-1 | TRBD2 | many | CSARDWGLARSYEQYF | TGCAGTGCTAGAGATTGGGGACTAGCGCGCTCCTACGAGCAGTACTTC
TRBJ1-2 | TRBV30 | . | . | CAWRQGVYGYTF | TGTGCCTGGAGGCAAGGGGTGTATGGCTACACCTTC
TRBJ2-1 | TRBV4-3 | . | . | CASSQDQGSGYNEQFF | TGCGCCAGCAGCCAAGATCAAGGGTCGGGATACAATGAGCAGTTCTTC
TRBJ2-3 | TRBV6-2/TRBV6-3 | . | few | CASSPTEDTQYF | TGTGCCAGCAGCCCCACGGAAGATACGCAGTATTTT
TRBJ2-1 | TRBV20-1 | . | many | CSARDPLRMGYNEQFF | TGCAGTGCTAGAGACCCCCTTCGGATGGGCTACAATGAGCAGTTCTTC
TRBJ2-3 | TRBV7-2 | TRBD2 | . | CASSLTSGPSTDTQYF | TGTGCCAGCAGCTTAACTAGCGGGCCTAGCACAGATACGCAGTATTTT
TRBJ1-3 | TRBV15 | . | many | CATSRDKGSGGNTIYF | TGTGCCACCAGCAGAGATAAGGGATCCGGTGGAAACACCATATATTTT
TRBJ2-1 | TRBV4-3 | . | few | CASSQGPLAVSNNEQFF | TGCGCCAGCAGCCAAGGGCCGCTTGCGGTGTCAAACAATGAGCAGTTCTTC
TRBJ2-7 | TRBV7-4 | TRBD1 | few | CASSLNRGTYEQYF | TGTGCCAGCAGCTTGAACAGGGGGACCTACGAGCAGTACTTC
TRBJ2-5 | TRBV3-1 | TRBD2 | few | CASRRLAGARNQETQYF | TGTGCCAGCAGACGACTAGCGGGGGCTAGAAACCAAGAGACCCAGTACTTC
TRBJ1-2 | TRBV20-1 | . | many | CSARASDGPGGYTF | TGCAGTGCTAGAGCGAGTGATGGTCCAGGTGGCTACACCTTC
TRBJ2-7 | TRBV3-1 | . | few | CASSHDPGPYEQYF | TGTGCCAGCAGCCACGACCCGGGACCCTACGAGCAGTACTTC
TRBJ2-3 | TRBV3-1 | . | many | CASSLQLGDTQYF | TGTGCCAGCAGCCTACAGCTGGGAGATACGCAGTATTTT
TRBJ1-4 | TRBV12-3/TRBV12-4 | . | few | CASSFPPGATNEKLFF | TGTGCCAGCAGTTTCCCTCCAGGTGCAACTAATGAAAAACTGTTTTTT
TRBJ2-7 | TRBV7-9 | . | . | CASSLDPPEAYEQYF | TGTGCCAGCAGCTTAGACCCTCCCGAAGCCTACGAGCAGTACTTC
TRBJ1-6 | TRBV9 | . | few | CASSVEWTANSPLHF | TGTGCCAGCAGCGTAGAGTGGACAGCCAATTCACCCCTCCACTTT
TRBJ2-6 | TRBV29-1 | . | few | CSVLTGANVLTF | TGCAGCGTTTTGACTGGGGCCAACGTCCTGACTTTC
TRBJ2-2 | TRBV19 | . | . | CASRRQGDAGELFF | TGTGCCAGTAGACGGCAGGGTGATGCCGGGGAGCTGTTTTTT
TRBJ2-1 | TRBV4-3 | . | many | CASSQGDRAGNEQFF | TGCGCCAGCAGCCAAGGTGATCGAGCCGGCAATGAGCAGTTCTTC
TRBJ1-5 | TRBV30 | . | few | CAWNVGNQPQHF | TGTGCCTGGAACGTGGGCAATCAGCCCCAGCATTTT
TRBJ1-2 | TRBV19 | TRBD1 | many | CSQGVVSYTF | TGTTCCCAGGGGGTGGTGAGCTACACCTTC
TRBJ1-2 | TRBV7-8 | . | many | CASSLARGDQPNYGYTF | TGTGCCAGCAGCTTAGCGAGGGGGGACCAACCCAACTATGGCTACACCTTC
TRBJ2-5 | TRBV28 | . | . | CASSLQLAGETQYF | TGTGCCAGCAGTTTACAACTAGCTGGGGAGACCCAGTACTTC
TRBJ2-1 | TRBV7-2 | . | . | CASSYSGLGNNEQFF | TGTGCCAGCAGCTATAGCGGCCTCGGGAACAATGAGCAGTTCTTC
TRBJ1-1 | TRBV20-1 | TRBD1 | many | CSARGQGGTEAFF | TGCAGTGCTAGAGGACAGGGAGGCACTGAAGCTTTCTTT
TRBJ1-4 | TRBV7-8 | . | many | CASSSNRVIEKLFF | TGTGCCAGCAGCTCCAACAGGGTGATTGAAAAACTGTTTTTT
TRBJ1-1 | TRBV6-5 | . | few | CASSRGGQGASEAFF | TGTGCCAGCAGTCGGGGGGGACAAGGGGCTTCTGAAGCTTTCTTT
TRBJ2-5 | TRBV7-9 | . | many | CASSSSGTGETQYF | TGTGCCAGCAGCTCATCGGGAACGGGAGAGACCCAGTACTTC
TRBJ2-7 | TRBV14 | TRBD1 | few | CASSWGQGMYF | TGTGCCAGCAGCTGGGGACAGGGGATGTACTTC
TRBJ1-4 | TRBV19 | . | few | CASSRRYQNEKLFF | TGTGCCAGTAGTAGACGGTACCAGAATGAAAAACTGTTTTTT
TRBJ1-4 | TRBV6-1 | TRBD1 | many | CASSPLGTGLFF | TGTGCCAGCAGTCCCCTTGGGACAGGGCTGTTTTTT
TRBJ1-6 | TRBV19 | . | . | CASSILDNSPLHF | TGTGCCAGTAGTATTCTTGATAATTCACCCCTCCACTTT
TRBJ2-3 | TRBV7-9 | TRBD2 | . | CASSFLASGYTDTQYF | TGTGCCAGCAGCTTCTTGGCTAGCGGGTACACAGATACGCAGTATTTT
TRBJ2-2 | TRBV18 | . | few | CASSLRSGGELFF | TGTGCCAGCTCACTCCGGAGCGGTGGGGAGCTGTTTTTT
TRBJ1-4 | TRBV7-9 | . | . | CASSDLDSNEKLFF | TGTGCCAGCAGCGATCTGGACAGTAATGAAAAACTGTTTTTT
TRBJ2-7 | TRBV18 | TRBD1 | few | CASSPTSDRDYEQYF | TGTGCCAGCTCCCCCACCTCGGACAGGGACTACGAGCAGTACTTC
TRBJ2-3 | TRBV27 | . | many | CASTGTSTDTQYF | TGTGCCAGCACCGGGACAAGCACAGATACGCAGTATTTT
TRBJ1-1 | TRBV14 | . | many | CASSQLTGQNTEAFF | TGTGCCAGCAGCCAACTGACAGGCCAGAACACTGAAGCTTTCTTT
TRBJ2-1 | TRBV20-1 | . | few | CSAISPLRVGNEQFF | TGCAGTGCCATTTCCCCTCTCAGGGTTGGGAATGAGCAGTTCTTC
TRBJ2-7 | TRBV18 | TRBD1 | . | CASTPGQGAGYEQYF | TGTGCCAGCACTCCGGGACAGGGGGCGGGCTACGAGCAGTACTTC
TRBJ2-7 | TRBV3-1 | . | many | CASSPEGLQGYEQYF | TGTGCCAGCAGCCCCGAAGGACTGCAGGGCTACGAGCAGTACTTC
TRBJ2-6 | TRBV7-9 | . | . | CAGRSSGANVRTF | TGTGCCGGTAGGAGCTCTGGGGCCAACGTCCGGACTTTC
TRBJ2-1 | TRBV30 | . | few | CAWVKAVDYNEQFF | TGTGCCTGGGTTAAAGCGGTTGATTACAATGAGCAGTTCTTC